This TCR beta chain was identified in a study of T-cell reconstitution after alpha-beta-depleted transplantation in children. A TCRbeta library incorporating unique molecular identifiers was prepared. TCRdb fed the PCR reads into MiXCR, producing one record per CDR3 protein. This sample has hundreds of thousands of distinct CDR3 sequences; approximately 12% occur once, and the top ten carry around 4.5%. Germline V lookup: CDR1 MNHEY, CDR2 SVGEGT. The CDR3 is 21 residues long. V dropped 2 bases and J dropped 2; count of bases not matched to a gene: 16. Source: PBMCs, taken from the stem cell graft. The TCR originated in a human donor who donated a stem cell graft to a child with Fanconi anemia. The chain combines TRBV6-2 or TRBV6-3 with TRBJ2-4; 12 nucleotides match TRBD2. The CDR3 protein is CASSYPLSSGGERWSKNIQYF. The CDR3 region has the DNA TGTGCCAGCAGTTACCCCCTGTCTAGCGGGGGGGAACGTTGGTCCAAAAACATTCAGTACTTC.